The clone carrying this T cell receptor beta chain was seen a few times. Antigen specificity is unknown. The CDR3 is 16 residues long. From germline, CDR1 is SGHVS and CDR2 FQNEAQ. The V end was cut by 5 bases, the J end by 4 bases, with 21 bases between. This entry comes from a study of post-analysis software for immune sequencing data. Study-level information: Disease courses included relapsing-remitting, secondary progressive and progressive-relapsing multiple sclerosis.

Sequencing libraries made from TCR beta cDNA carried unique molecular identifiers. Yield was roughly 0.5 million cDNA molecules from around 1 to 9.1 million T cells. TCRdb recomputed calls from the PCR reads with MiXCR, one row per CDR3 protein. The table has about 820,000 distinct CDR3 sequences, roughly half seen once. Study-level results: TRBV5-6, TRBV5-1 and TRBV20-1 were among a handful of TRBV segments more frequent in patients than controls. Batch-matched samples strongly co-clustered by F measure. Patients with multiple sclerosis recorded significantly lower normalized Chao1 diversity than controls, the study found.

Sequencing input: blood. This sequence was found in a girl between 10 and 17 years old with multiple sclerosis. The J gene is TRBJ2-7, the V gene TRBV7-8; D is possibly TRBD1 or TRBD2 (6 bases each). The CDR3 reads CASSPRLGAGGYEQYF. The CDR3 region has the DNA TGTGCCAGCAGCCCCCGGTTGGGGGCCGGGGGTTACGAGCAGTACTTC.